This TCR beta chain was captured in a study of T cells in Graves' hyperthyroidism and ophthalmopathy. TCR beta CDR3 regions were amplified from RNA transcripts. HTBI primers were employed in a first-round RT-PCR of the TCR CDR3. TCRdb reprocessed the multiplex PCR reads via MiXCR and lists one record per CDR3 protein. The data contain 540,000 or so distinct CDR3 sequences, around 42% of them seen just once; the ten biggest clones take up around 20%. Germline CDR1 is SGHAT and CDR2 is FQNNGV. This CDR3 region has 14 residues. Between the trimmed V and J ends, which lost 5 bases and 5 bases, there was a span of 15 bases. Patients with uncontrolled infections, other autoimmune diseases, pregnancy or lactation were excluded. The study based diagnoses on clinical symptoms, serum thyroxine and TRAb, thyroid ultrasound and orbital computed tomography. Overall study results and limits: Ophthalmopathy was model-predicted a median about 6.7 months pre-onset. Classification by a 13 V-J model distinguished ophthalmopathy from stable hyperthyroidism.

As regards this clonotype: What it binds is not known.

The chain joins TRBV11-2 to TRBJ2-5, with D perhaps matching TRBD2 (5 bases). The TCR originated in an adult woman with Graves' disease, either hyperthyroidism or ophthalmopathy (not recorded which). The sequencing input was peripheral blood or thyroid tissue (not recorded which). In DNA form, the CDR3 reads TGTGCCAGCAGCCCGGGGAAAAATTGGGAGACCCAGTACTTC. Its protein is CASSPGKNWETQYF.